This entry describes one TCR beta chain. Its antigen is still unknown. The data belong to a study of T-cell memory formation after mild COVID-19. The overall study: The two donors had largely donor-specific TCR clusters. The study's findings and limits: The main location of contracting CD4+ clones was CM and EM, and that of contracting CD8+ clones was EMRA.

In TCRdb, the 5' RACE reads were re-called with MiXCR into one record per CDR3 protein. The sample gives 350,000 to 400,000 distinct CDR3 sequences, approximately 21% of which show up once; 9.5% to 15% is in the top ten. The sequence came from an adult woman who had mild COVID-19 (a few samples of this study predate the infection). Cell type and time point are not known. Input material: PBMCs or a T cell subset sorted from them (not recorded which).

DNA for the CDR3: TGTGCCAGCAGCGTAGATGGGGCGGGGGAAGCTTTCTTT. Protein sequence: CASSVDGAGEAFF. This chain uses TRBV9 with TRBJ1-1, with D maybe TRBD1 (5 bases). This CDR3 contains 13 residues. Germline-derived CDR1 and CDR2 are SGDLS and YYNGEE. The V and J ends lost 0 bases and 8 bases respectively, with 11 bases between them.